This TCR beta chain was identified in a study of PD-L1 blockade in urothelial cancer. Study at large: In the patient group, about 85% of the roughly 29 were males with bladder-origin urothelial cancer. The analyses of blood took place 3 weeks (second dose) and 6 weeks after treatment start. Median T cell yield from blood was approximately 150,000.

Data came from immunoSEQ multiplex PCR; TCRdb stores just in-frame clones and leaves some out. The data hold over 100,000 clones, with 80% to 95% observed a single time. The CDR3 is 17 amino acids. CDR1 SGHVS and CDR2 FQNEAQ come from the germline V gene. Unmatched junction bases numbered 12, after V lost 5 bases and J lost 2 bases. Time point in this sample: peripheral blood 6 weeks after treatment start. The TCR was taken from a man in his fifties or sixties with urothelial cancer. This chain uses TRBV7-8 with TRBJ2-3; 8 bases are a match to TRBD2. This material consisted of PBMCs, taken around atezolizumab (anti-PD-L1) treatment. CDR3 sequence (DNA): TGTGCCAGCAGCCCAAAGGTCGGGGGGGGTCTCACAGATACGCAGTATTTT. Its protein product is CASSPKVGGGLTDTQYF.